These 23 T cell receptor beta chains came from one sample sequenced in a study of shared clonotypes between healthy human individuals. This table comes from immunoSEQ multiplex PCR, and its TCRdb copy is limited to in-frame clones, with some not included. The data contain roughly 330,000 clones, under 80% of them seen just once; the ten biggest clones take up about 9.3%. Sample: memory CD4+ T cells sorted from blood. Subset reported: CD45RA-negative fraction. The receptors originated from a man aged 30-40 years in good health.

The chain recombines TRBV30 with TRBJ1-5, with a possible D match to TRBD1 (5 bases). Germline CDR1 is GTSNPN and CDR2 is SVGIG (reference sequence). The V end lost 5 bases, the J end lost 1 base, and 15 bases lay between the germline ends. This CDR3 comprises 15 residues. CDR3 sequence reads: CAWAAGMGSNQPQHF. The CDR3 region has the DNA TGTGCCTGGGCCGCAGGGATGGGCAGCAATCAGCCCCAGCATTTT.

Comments on this clone: Additional DNA sequences in this sample encode the identical CDR3. This chain connects TRBV28 to TRBJ2-7, with 8 bases matching TRBD2. This CDR3 has 12 amino acids. CDR1 and CDR2 (germline): MDHEN, SYDVKM. V lost 9 bases and J lost 3; bases outside the gene matches: 4. The CDR3: CASRAGVYEQYF. Here the CDR3 DNA reads TGTGCCAGTCGAGCGGGAGTCTACGAGCAGTACTTC.

The V call is TRBV10-3, the J call TRBJ1-3; maybe TRBD1 (5 bases). Germline values: CDR1 ENHRY, CDR2 SYGVKD. This CDR3 is 13 amino acids long. Between the trimmed V and J ends, which lost 8 bases and 0 bases, there was a span of 8 bases. The CDR3 sequence is CAIGGLSGNTIYF. The CDR3 DNA reads TGTGCCATCGGGGGACTCTCTGGAAACACCATATATTTT.

As to this clone: Within the sample, other DNA sequences also encode this same CDR3. The chain employs TRBV9 and TRBJ1-3; possible D gene TRBD1, 6 bases. CDR1 is SGDLS and CDR2 is YYNGEE in the germline V gene. This CDR3 comprises 15 residues. Trimming took off 0 bases at V and 2 bases at J, with 9 bases between the two ends. In nucleotides, the CDR3 is TGTGCCAGCAGCGTAGAACAGGGCGCTGGAAACACCATATATTTT. This gives the protein CASSVEQGAGNTIYF.

In this sample, this clone turned up a few times. The chain employs TRBV27 and TRBJ1-2, with 10 positions matching TRBD1. With V trimmed by 1 base and J by 1 base, 6 bases remained unmatched. This CDR3 comprises 17 residues. The germline gives CDR1 MNHEY, CDR2 SMNVEV (reference sequence). The CDR3 DNA is TGTGCCAGCAGTTTATGGACAGGGGGAAGAGGTAACTATGGCTACACCTTC. This gives the protein CASSLWTGGRGNYGYTF.

The rearrangement uses TRBV19 and TRBJ2-7; 10 bases map to TRBD2. CDR3 length equals 14 residues. Germline V lookup: CDR1 LNHDA, CDR2 SQIVND (reference sequence). V gave up 5 bases and J gave up 2 bases; unmatched junction bases: 3. CDR3 loop: CASSSLAGAYEQYF. Here the CDR3 DNA reads TGTGCCAGTAGTTCCCTAGCGGGGGCCTACGAGCAGTACTTC.

This clone was found a few times. The chain is built from TRBV29-1 and TRBJ2-2; tentatively, D is TRBD2 (5 bases). This CDR3 region has 14 residues. The V end was cut by 2 bases, the J end by 4 bases, with 11 bases between. Germline CDR1 reads SQVTM; CDR2 reads ANQGSEA. In nucleotides, the CDR3 is TGCAGCGTTGAATCCGGGGTCGGCACCGGGGAGCTGTTTTTT. Protein product: CSVESGVGTGELFF.

This clone was detected ten times or more. The chain couples TRBV5-8 to TRBJ1-2; no definite D call. The CDR3 sequence is 15 residues long. Germline V gene lookup returns CDR1 SGHTS and CDR2 YDEGEE. The V end was cut by 0 bases, the J end by 6 bases, with 15 bases between. In nucleotides, the CDR3 is TGTGCCAGCAGCTTGGGGTCAGGTCCGTGGAATGGCTACACCTTC. Its translation: CASSLGSGPWNGYTF.

V is TRBV2 and J is TRBJ2-7; D may be TRBD1 or TRBD2 (5 bases each). Looked up from germline, CDR1 is SNHLY and CDR2 is FYNNEI. The V gene lost 8 bases and the J gene lost 6 bases, with 17 bases spanning the gap. The CDR3 runs 13 residues. CDR3 sequence reads: CASRRWGSTEQYF. In DNA, the CDR3 is TGTGCCAGCCGCCGATGGGGGTCAACCGAGCAGTACTTC.

This clone turned up a few times. The chain is built from TRBV7-2 and TRBJ2-3, with 11 bases that match TRBD2. Unmatched junction bases numbered 7, after V lost 4 bases and J lost 4 bases. Germline CDR1 and CDR2: SGHTA and FQGNSA. This CDR3 region has 16 residues. CDR3 in amino acids: CASSSKLLAGADTQYF. In nucleotides, the CDR3 is TGTGCCAGCAGCTCGAAACTACTAGCGGGAGCAGATACGCAGTATTTT.

This clone was picked up a small number of times. This sequence joins TRBV7-2 and TRBJ1-1; possibly TRBD1 for D (6 bases). Trimming stripped 3 bases from V and 4 bases from J, with 12 bases between. The CDR3 runs 14 residues. Germline V gives CDR1 SGHTA, CDR2 FQGNSA. The CDR3 sequence: CASSFWGPGTEAFF. The CDR3 nucleotides read TGTGCCAGCAGCTTTTGGGGGCCGGGCACTGAAGCTTTCTTT.

This clone has only a few counts. CDR3 amino acids: CASSQEPSRGYNEQFF. The CDR3 coding sequence is TGCGCCAGCAGCCAAGAGCCGTCGCGGGGGTACAATGAGCAGTTCTTC. The rearrangement links TRBV4-3 to TRBJ2-1; the match to TRBD2 covers 7 bases. Losses at the gene ends were 0 bases for V and 4 bases for J; bases not matched to a gene: 6. The CDR3 extends over 16 amino acids. In germline, CDR1 is LGHNA, CDR2 YSLEER.

This chain connects TRBV7-9 to TRBJ2-7; D remains ambiguous. V lost 1 base and J 0 bases, leaving 13 bases between the germline ends. The CDR3 runs to 16 residues. The V gene's germline CDR1 is SEHNR and CDR2 FQNEAQ (reference sequence). CDR3 protein: CASSLDSKGPSYEQYF. The DNA of the CDR3 is TGTGCCAGCAGCTTAGACAGTAAAGGTCCCTCCTACGAGCAGTACTTC.

This chain uses TRBV30 with TRBJ1-3, with D maybe TRBD1 (6 bases). Trimming removed 5 bases at V and 8 bases at J, with 25 bases between. The CDR3 loop spans 16 amino acids. Germline V gene sequence: CDR1 GTSNPN, CDR2 SVGIG (reference sequence). The CDR3 DNA sequence: TGTGCCTGGGCTATTGGGGGGGCGCGTTTCGAAGACACCATATATTTT. Translated: CAWAIGGARFEDTIYF.

The chain recombines TRBV7-9 with TRBJ2-7; D is uncertain. V was shortened by 1 base and J by 2 bases, with 6 bases between the two germline ends. Per the germline V gene, CDR1 is SEHNR and CDR2 is FQNEAQ (reference sequence). This CDR3 has 13 residues. The CDR3 DNA follows: TGTGCCAGCAGCTTAGACAGCGCCTACGAGCAGTACTTC. Amino acid sequence: CASSLDSAYEQYF.

The rearrangement joins TRBV30 to TRBJ2-3, with TRBD1 matching over 8 bases. The length of the CDR3 is 13 residues. Germline CDR1 and CDR2: GTSNPN and SVGIG (reference sequence). With V trimmed by 5 bases and J by 5 bases, 6 bases remained unmatched. The CDR3 protein is CAWGRGLKDTQYF. CDR3 in DNA: TGTGCCTGGGGCAGGGGGCTGAAAGATACGCAGTATTTT.

This rearrangement joins TRBV19 to TRBJ2-7; the match to TRBD2 covers 14 bases. Germline lookup yields CDR1 LNHDA and CDR2 SQIVND (reference sequence). The junction had 3 bases not matched to a gene; V was cut back by 3 bases and J by 2 bases. The CDR3 is 16 residues long. The CDR3, as DNA: TGTGCCAGTAGTATCGAGACTAGCGGGAGGGCCTACGAGCAGTACTTC. Translation: CASSIETSGRAYEQYF.

The CDR3 nucleotides are TGTGCCAGCAGCGTAGCTCCGAACACTGAAGCTTTCTTT. Translation: CASSVAPNTEAFF. The chain combines TRBV9 with TRBJ1-1; D remains unclear. Germline values: CDR1 SGDLS, CDR2 YYNGEE. Deletions cut 0 bases from V and 1 base from J, with 4 bases between. CDR3 length equals 13 residues.

This chain joins TRBV6-6 and TRBJ1-3, with D unclear. From germline, CDR1 is MNHNY and CDR2 SVGAGI (reference sequence). The V gene lost 8 bases and the J gene lost 0 bases, with 14 bases spanning the gap. This CDR3 contains 15 residues. CDR3 in amino acids: CASRPGMNSGNTIYF. Written as DNA, the CDR3 is TGTGCCAGCCGGCCGGGGATGAACTCTGGAAACACCATATATTTT.

As regards this clone: A junction boundary mismatches the germline segment, possibly from a read error. This chain uses TRBV7-7 with TRBJ2-5, with D unresolved. Germline values: CDR1 SSHAT, CDR2 FNYEAQ (reference sequence). This CDR3 contains 15 residues. The CDR3 sequence: CASSLGAGPQETQYF. In DNA form, the CDR3 reads TGTGCTAGCAGCTTAGGCGCAGGCCCACAAGAGACCCAGTACTTC.

This sequence joins TRBV6-5 and TRBJ2-7, with 12 bases fitting TRBD2. V lost 8 bases, J lost 6 bases, and 11 bases stayed unmatched. The CDR3 sequence is 15 residues long. Per the germline V gene, CDR1 is MNHEY and CDR2 is SVGAGI. Here the CDR3 reads CASRTSPGLAGEQYF. In nucleotides, the CDR3 is TGTGCCAGCCGAACCTCCCCGGGACTAGCGGGCGAGCAGTACTTC.

The rearrangement uses TRBV7-9 and TRBJ2-7; D gene ambiguous. V was cut by 5 bases and J by 2 bases, with 10 bases left in between. The CDR3 spans 13 residues. Germline values: CDR1 SEHNR, CDR2 FQNEAQ (reference sequence). The CDR3 sequence is CASSPGQTYEQYF. The DNA of the CDR3 is TGTGCCAGCAGCCCAGGCCAGACCTACGAGCAGTACTTC.

This clone was recorded only once. The chain recombines TRBV18 with TRBJ2-7; 9 nucleotides match TRBD1. CDR3 length: 14 residues. Germline CDR1 KGHSH, CDR2 LQKENI. Trimming took 5 bases from V and 1 from J; bases not matched to a gene: 3. Here the CDR3 reads CASSGQGFSYEQYF. The CDR3 bases are TGTGCCAGCTCAGGACAGGGGTTTTCCTACGAGCAGTACTTC.